One and the same sample provided the 11 T cell receptor beta chains below, sequenced in a study of blood T cell repertoires in COVID-19. The method was immunoSEQ multiplex PCR; TCRdb's version includes in-frame clones alone and lacks a portion of them. The sample has around 190,000 clones; 80% to 90% are singletons. The sample consisted of peripheral blood. The receptor source for this set is a man younger than 30 who had recovered from COVID-19.

The chain joins TRBV9 to TRBJ2-5, with D possibly being TRBD1 (6 bases). Germline CDR1 and CDR2: SGDLS and YYNGEE. Trimming stripped 0 bases from V and 5 bases from J, with 14 bases between. The CDR3 spans 15 residues. The DNA for the CDR3 is TGTGCCAGCAGCGTAGGGGGGCCTTTGGGGGAGACCCAGTACTTC. Amino acids: CASSVGGPLGETQYF.

The J gene is TRBJ2-7, the V gene TRBV7-2; possibly TRBD2 for D (6 bases). Germline V gene data show CDR1 as SGHTA and CDR2 as FQGNSA. Trimming stripped 6 bases from V and 3 bases from J, with 18 bases between. The CDR3 has 15 amino acids. CDR3 sequence reads: CASRADYRSSYEQYF. The CDR3 nucleotides read TGTGCCAGCAGAGCGGACTACCGGAGTAGCTACGAGCAGTACTTC. Full variable domain (missing parts from reference TRBV7-2 and TRBJ2-7): GAGVSQSPSNKVTEKGKDVELRCDPISGHTALYWYRQSLGQGLEFLIYFQGNSAPDKSGLPSDRFSAERTGGSVSTLTIQRTQQEDSAVYLCASRADYRSSYEQYFGPGTRLTVT.

The chain links TRBV6-5 to TRBJ2-1; D possibly corresponds to TRBD2 (5 bases). Trimming pared 10 bases from V and 9 bases from J, leaving 13 bases between. The CDR3 covers 11 residues. CDR1 MNHEY and CDR2 SVGAGI come from the germline V gene. CDR3 loop: CAIQSGFEQFF. As DNA, the CDR3 is TGTGCCATACAGAGCGGCTTTGAGCAGTTCTTC.

This clone has just a few counts. The V and J genes are TRBV4-3 and TRBJ2-7, with TRBD1 identical over 8 bases. The CDR3 is made up of 15 amino acids. Germline values: CDR1 LGHNA, CDR2 YSLEER. The ends lost 2 bases at V and 2 bases at J; junction bases unmatched: 5. In DNA, the CDR3 is TGCGCCAGCAGCCAAATACAGGGGGGACCCTACGAGCAGTACTTC. Its translation: CASSQIQGGPYEQYF.

The chain uses TRBV5-1 and TRBJ2-2, with 7 nucleotides matching TRBD1. The CDR3 covers 15 residues. Germline loops: CDR1 SGHRS, CDR2 YFSETQ. Trimming at V came to 1 base and at J to 4 bases, leaving 4 bases not matched to a gene. CDR3 nucleotide sequence: TGCGCCAGCAGCTTGAAGGGGGCGAGCACCGGGGAGCTGTTTTTT. Its protein is CASSLKGASTGELFF.

CDR3 residues: CASSDETGNVDEQFF. In nucleotides, the CDR3 is TGTGCCAGCAGTGATGAGACAGGGAATGTTGATGAGCAGTTCTTC. The chain employs TRBV6-1 and TRBJ2-1, with 7 bases that match TRBD1. Unmatched junction bases numbered 10, after V lost 3 bases and J lost 8 bases. The CDR3 extends over 15 amino acids. CDR1 and CDR2 (germline): MNHNS, SASEGT.

The chain uses TRBV19 and TRBJ2-7; TRBD2 is a possible D gene (7 bases). The CDR3 is 14 residues long. The V end lost 3 bases, the J end lost 5 bases, and 14 bases lay between the germline ends. Germline loops: CDR1 LNHDA, CDR2 SQIVND (reference sequence). The CDR3 is CASSINGGQNEQYF. CDR3 in DNA: TGTGCCAGTAGTATCAACGGGGGGCAGAACGAGCAGTACTTC.

About this clone: The sample contains more than one DNA sequence encoding this CDR3. This sequence joins TRBV19 and TRBJ2-7, with 9 positions matching TRBD2. The CDR3 length is 14 residues. V lost 5 bases, J lost 1 base, and 3 bases stayed unmatched. In germline, CDR1 is LNHDA, CDR2 SQIVND (reference sequence). CDR3 residues: CASSATSGSYEQYF. The CDR3 bases are TGTGCCAGTAGTGCGACTAGCGGTTCCTACGAGCAGTACTTC.

This chain uses TRBV25-1 with TRBJ2-2; TRBD2 matches 14 bases. CDR1 MGHDK and CDR2 SYGVNS come from the germline V gene. The CDR3 length is 17 residues. V shed 2 bases, J shed 6 bases, and the junction held 5 bases outside the gene matches. The CDR3 nucleotides are TGTGCCAGCAGTGAAGGGGGACTAGCGGGAGTGGCCGGGGAGCTGTTTTTT. It encodes CASSEGGLAGVAGELFF.

J is TRBJ2-2 and V is TRBV5-1; TRBD2 matches at 8 bases. The V gene's germline CDR1 is SGHRS and CDR2 YFSETQ. The CDR3 is made up of 17 amino acids. V shed 3 bases and J 7 bases; nucleotides not matched to a gene: 14. The CDR3 region has the DNA TGCGCCAGCAGCTGGGGGAGCGGGAGTTTGACAGACGGGGAGCTGTTTTTT. This translates into CASSWGSGSLTDGELFF.

The DNA of the CDR3 is TGCGCCAGCAGCCAAGAGCGGACAGGCCAAGGGTACGAGCAGTACTTC. This codes for CASSQERTGQGYEQYF. The rearrangement links TRBV4-3 to TRBJ2-7, with TRBD1 matching over 7 bases. Germline CDR1 and CDR2: LGHNA and YSLEER. After removal of 0 bases from V and 4 bases from J, the junction contained 9 bases not matched to a gene. This CDR3 is built from 16 residues.